This T cell receptor (beta chain) was obtained from a study of blood T cell repertoires in COVID-19. For the study at large: The cDNA or gDNA used as material had been derived from T cells, B-cell-depleted T cells, or PBMCs.

The repertoire was sequenced with immunoSEQ multiplex PCR; TCRdb's copy has only in-frame clones and lacks some. The top ten hold approximately 5.4% of the sample, which has 100,000 or so clones, around 92% seen once. After removal of 4 bases from V and 7 bases from J, the junction contained 10 bases not matched to a gene. The germline V gene has CDR1 SGHDT and CDR2 YYEEEE. There are 15 residues in the CDR3. This clonotype originated in a man aged 45 to 65 with active COVID-19. The V call is TRBV5-6, the J call TRBJ2-7, with 11 bases aligning to TRBD2. The source material was peripheral blood. CDR3 bases: TGTGCCAGCAGCCCCTTAGCGGGAGGGTGGGAGGAGCAGTACTTC. Residues: CASSPLAGGWEEQYF.